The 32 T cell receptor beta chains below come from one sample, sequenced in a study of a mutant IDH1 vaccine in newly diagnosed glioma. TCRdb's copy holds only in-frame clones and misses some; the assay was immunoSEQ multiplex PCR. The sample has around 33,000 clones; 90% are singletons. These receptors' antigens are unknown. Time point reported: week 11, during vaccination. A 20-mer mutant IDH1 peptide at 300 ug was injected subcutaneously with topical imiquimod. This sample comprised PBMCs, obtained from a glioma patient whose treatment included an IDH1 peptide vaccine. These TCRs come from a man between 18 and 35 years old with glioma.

The CDR3 region is CAWSAYRGSSYNEQFF. In nucleotides, the CDR3 is TGTGCCTGGAGTGCGTACAGAGGGAGCTCCTACAATGAGCAGTTCTTC. The chain is built from TRBV30 and TRBJ2-1; D might be TRBD2 (5 bases). The CDR3 consists of 16 residues. V was pared by 1 base and J by 0 bases, with 13 bases between. CDR1 and CDR2 (germline): GTSNPN, SVGIG (reference sequence).

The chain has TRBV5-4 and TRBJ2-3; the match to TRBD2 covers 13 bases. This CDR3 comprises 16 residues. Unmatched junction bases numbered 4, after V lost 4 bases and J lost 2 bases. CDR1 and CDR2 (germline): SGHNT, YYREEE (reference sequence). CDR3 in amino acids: CASSPGTSGNTDTQYF. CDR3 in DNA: TGTGCCAGCAGCCCCGGGACTAGCGGGAACACAGATACGCAGTATTTT.

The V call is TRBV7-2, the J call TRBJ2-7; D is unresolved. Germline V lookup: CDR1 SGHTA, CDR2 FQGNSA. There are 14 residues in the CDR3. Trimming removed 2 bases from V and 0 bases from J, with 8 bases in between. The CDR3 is CASSLLRFSYEQYF. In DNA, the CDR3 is TGTGCCAGCAGCTTACTCAGGTTCTCCTACGAGCAGTACTTC.

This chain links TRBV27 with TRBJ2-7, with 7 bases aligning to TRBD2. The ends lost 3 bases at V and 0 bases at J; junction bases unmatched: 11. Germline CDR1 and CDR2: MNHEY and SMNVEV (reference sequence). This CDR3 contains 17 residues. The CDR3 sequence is CASSFHKRASGSYEQYF. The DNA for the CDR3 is TGTGCCAGCAGTTTCCATAAGCGGGCTAGCGGCTCCTACGAGCAGTACTTC.

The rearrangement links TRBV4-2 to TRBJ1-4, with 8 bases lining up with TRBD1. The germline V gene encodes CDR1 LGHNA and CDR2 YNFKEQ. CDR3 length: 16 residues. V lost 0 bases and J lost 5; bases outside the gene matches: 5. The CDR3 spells CASSQEGRTGNEKLFF. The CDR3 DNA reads TGTGCCAGCAGCCAAGAAGGAAGGACAGGGAATGAAAAACTGTTTTTT.

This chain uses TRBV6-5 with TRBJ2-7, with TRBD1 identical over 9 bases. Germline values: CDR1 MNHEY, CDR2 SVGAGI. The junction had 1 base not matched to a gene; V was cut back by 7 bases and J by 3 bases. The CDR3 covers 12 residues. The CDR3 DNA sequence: TGTGCCAGCACGGACAGGGGCTACGAGCAGTACTTC. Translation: CASTDRGYEQYF.

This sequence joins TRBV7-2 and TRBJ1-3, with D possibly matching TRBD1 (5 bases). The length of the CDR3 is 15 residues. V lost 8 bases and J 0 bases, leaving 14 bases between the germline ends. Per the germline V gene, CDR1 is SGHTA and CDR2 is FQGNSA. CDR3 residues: CASGRELGSGNTIYF. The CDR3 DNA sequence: TGTGCCAGCGGCAGGGAGCTGGGCTCTGGAAACACCATATATTTT.

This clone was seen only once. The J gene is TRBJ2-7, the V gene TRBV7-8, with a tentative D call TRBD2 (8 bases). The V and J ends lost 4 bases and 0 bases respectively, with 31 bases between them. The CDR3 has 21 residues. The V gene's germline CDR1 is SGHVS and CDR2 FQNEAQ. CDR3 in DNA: TGTGCCAGCAGCTCGATAGGAGGGACAGATCCTAGCGGGCGACACTCCTACGAGCAGTACTTC. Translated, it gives CASSSIGGTDPSGRHSYEQYF.

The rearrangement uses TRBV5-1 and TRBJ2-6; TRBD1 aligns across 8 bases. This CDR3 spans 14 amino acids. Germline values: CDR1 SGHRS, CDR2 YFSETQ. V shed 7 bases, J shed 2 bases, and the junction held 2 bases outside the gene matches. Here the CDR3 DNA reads TGCGCCAGCGGACAGGGAGCTGGGGCCAACGTCCTGACTTTC. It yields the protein CASGQGAGANVLTF.

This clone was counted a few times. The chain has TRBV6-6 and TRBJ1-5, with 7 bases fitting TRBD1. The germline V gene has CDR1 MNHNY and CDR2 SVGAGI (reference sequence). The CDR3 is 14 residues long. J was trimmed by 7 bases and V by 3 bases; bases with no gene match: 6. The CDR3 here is CASSYPEQGQPQHF. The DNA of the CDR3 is TGTGCCAGCAGTTATCCCGAACAGGGGCAGCCCCAGCATTTT.

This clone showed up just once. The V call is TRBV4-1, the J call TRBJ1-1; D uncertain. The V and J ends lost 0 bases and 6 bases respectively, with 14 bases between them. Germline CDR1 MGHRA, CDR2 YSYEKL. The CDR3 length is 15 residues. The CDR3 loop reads CASSQDVGLLAEAFF. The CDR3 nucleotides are TGCGCCAGCAGCCAAGATGTAGGACTATTGGCTGAAGCTTTCTTT.

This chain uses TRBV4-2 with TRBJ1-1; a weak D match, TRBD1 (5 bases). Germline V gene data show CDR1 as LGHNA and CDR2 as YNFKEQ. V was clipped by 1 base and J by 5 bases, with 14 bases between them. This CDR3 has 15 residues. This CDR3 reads CASSQVKDRRTEAFF. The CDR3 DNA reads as TGTGCCAGCAGCCAAGTGAAAGACAGACGGACTGAAGCTTTCTTT.

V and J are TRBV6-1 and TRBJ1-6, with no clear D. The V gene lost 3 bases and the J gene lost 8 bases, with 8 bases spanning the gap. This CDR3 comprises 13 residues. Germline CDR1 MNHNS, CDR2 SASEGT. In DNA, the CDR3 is TGTGCCAGCAGTGATTTGTCAGATTCACCCCTCCACTTT. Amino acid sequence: CASSDLSDSPLHF.

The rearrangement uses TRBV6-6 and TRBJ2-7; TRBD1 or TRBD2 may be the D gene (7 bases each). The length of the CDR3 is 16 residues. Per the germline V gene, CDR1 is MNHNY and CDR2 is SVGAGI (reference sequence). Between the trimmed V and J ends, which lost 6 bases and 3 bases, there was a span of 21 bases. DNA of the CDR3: TGTGCCAGCAGACCCAACAGGGGAGGGTATGGCTACGAGCAGTACTTC. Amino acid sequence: CASRPNRGGYGYEQYF.

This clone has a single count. CDR3 amino acids: CASSPRGDTQYF. CDR3 DNA: TGCGCCAGCAGCCCTCGGGGGGATACGCAGTATTTT. J is TRBJ2-3 and V is TRBV5-1; D possibly corresponds to TRBD2 (6 bases). The CDR3 runs to 12 residues. Trimming took 4 bases from V and 6 from J, leaving 9 bases between them. Germline CDR1 is SGHRS and CDR2 is YFSETQ.

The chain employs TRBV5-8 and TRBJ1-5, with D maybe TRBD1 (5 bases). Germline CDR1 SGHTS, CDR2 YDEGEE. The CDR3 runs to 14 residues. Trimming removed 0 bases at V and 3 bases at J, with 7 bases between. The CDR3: CASSLGRVNQPQHF. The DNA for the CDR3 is TGTGCCAGCAGCTTGGGCAGGGTCAATCAGCCCCAGCATTTT.

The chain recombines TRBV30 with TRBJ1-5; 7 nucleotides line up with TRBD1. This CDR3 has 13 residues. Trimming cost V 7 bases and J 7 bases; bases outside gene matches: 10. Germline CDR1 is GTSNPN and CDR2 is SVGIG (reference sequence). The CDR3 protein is CAFATGQGQPQHF. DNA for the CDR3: TGTGCCTTTGCGACAGGGCAAGGCCAGCCCCAGCATTTT.

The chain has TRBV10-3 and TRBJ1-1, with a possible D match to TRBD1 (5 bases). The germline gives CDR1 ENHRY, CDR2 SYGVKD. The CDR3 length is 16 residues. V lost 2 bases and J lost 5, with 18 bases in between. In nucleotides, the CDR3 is TGTGCCATCAGTGAGGCGGGAGTGAAGGGACGGACTGAAGCTTTCTTT. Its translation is CAISEAGVKGRTEAFF.

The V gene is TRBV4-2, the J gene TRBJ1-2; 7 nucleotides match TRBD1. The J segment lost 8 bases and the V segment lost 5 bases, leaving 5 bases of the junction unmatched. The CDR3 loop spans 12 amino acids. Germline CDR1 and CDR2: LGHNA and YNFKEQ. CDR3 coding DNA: TGTGCCAGCAGCGCCGGGACAGAGGGCTACACCTTC. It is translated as CASSAGTEGYTF.

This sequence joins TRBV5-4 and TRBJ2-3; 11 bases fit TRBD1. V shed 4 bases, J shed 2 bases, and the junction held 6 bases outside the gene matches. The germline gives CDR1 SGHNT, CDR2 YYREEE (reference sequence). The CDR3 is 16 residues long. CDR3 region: CASSRRTGGDTDTQYF. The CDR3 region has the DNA TGTGCCAGCAGCCGACGGACAGGGGGCGACACAGATACGCAGTATTTT.

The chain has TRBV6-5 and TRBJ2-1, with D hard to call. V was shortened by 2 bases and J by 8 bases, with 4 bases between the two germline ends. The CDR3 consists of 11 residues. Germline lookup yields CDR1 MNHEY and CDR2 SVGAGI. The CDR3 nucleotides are TGTGCCAGCAGTTACGGGCATGAGCAGTTCTTC. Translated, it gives CASSYGHEQFF.

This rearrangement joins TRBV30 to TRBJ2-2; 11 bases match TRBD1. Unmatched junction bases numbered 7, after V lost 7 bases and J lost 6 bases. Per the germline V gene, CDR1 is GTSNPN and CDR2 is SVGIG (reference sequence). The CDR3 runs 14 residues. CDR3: CAYGQGASAGELFF. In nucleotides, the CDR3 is TGTGCCTACGGACAGGGGGCTTCGGCCGGGGAGCTGTTTTTT.

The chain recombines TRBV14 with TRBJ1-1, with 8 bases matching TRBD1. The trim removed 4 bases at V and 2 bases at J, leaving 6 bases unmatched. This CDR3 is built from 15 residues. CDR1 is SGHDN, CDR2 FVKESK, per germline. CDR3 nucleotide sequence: TGTGCCAGCAGCCCCCAGGACAGGGTAAACACTGAAGCTTTCTTT. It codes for CASSPQDRVNTEAFF.

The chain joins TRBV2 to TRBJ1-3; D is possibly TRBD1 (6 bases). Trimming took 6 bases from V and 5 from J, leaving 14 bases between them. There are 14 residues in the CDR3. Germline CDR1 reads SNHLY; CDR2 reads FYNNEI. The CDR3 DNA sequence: TGTGCCAGCAGGTCACCCACAGGGAGAAACACCATATATTTT. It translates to CASRSPTGRNTIYF.

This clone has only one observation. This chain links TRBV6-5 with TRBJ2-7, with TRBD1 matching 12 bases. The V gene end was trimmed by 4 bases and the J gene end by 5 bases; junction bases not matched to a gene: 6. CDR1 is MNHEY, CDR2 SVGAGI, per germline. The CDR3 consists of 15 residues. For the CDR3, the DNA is TGTGCCAGCAGTTCCGCGGGGACAGGGGGCCACGAGCAGTACTTC. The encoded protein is CASSSAGTGGHEQYF.

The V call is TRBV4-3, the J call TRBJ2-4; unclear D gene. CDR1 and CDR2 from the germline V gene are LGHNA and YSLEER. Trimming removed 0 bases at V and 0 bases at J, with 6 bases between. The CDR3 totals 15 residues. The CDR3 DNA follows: TGCGCCAGCAGCCAAGAGCCGGTAGCCAAAAACATTCAGTACTTC. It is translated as CASSQEPVAKNIQYF.

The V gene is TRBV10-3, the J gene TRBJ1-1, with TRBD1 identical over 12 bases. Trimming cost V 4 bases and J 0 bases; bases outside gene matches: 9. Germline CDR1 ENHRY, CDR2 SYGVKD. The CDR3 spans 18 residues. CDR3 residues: CAISASLGTGGVNTEAFF. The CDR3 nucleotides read TGTGCCATCAGTGCCTCCTTAGGGACAGGGGGCGTGAACACTGAAGCTTTCTTT.

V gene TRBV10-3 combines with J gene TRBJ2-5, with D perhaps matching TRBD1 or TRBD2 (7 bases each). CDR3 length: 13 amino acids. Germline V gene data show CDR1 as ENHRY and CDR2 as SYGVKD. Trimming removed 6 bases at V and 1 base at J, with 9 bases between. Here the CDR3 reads CAISRGGQETQYF. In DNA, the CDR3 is TGTGCCATCAGCAGGGGGGGCCAAGAGACCCAGTACTTC.

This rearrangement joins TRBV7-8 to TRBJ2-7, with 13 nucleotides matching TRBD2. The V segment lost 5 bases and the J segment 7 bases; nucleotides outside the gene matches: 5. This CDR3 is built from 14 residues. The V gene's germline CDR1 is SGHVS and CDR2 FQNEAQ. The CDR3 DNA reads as TGTGCCAGCAGCCTCGGACTAGCGGGAGAAGAGCAGTACTTC. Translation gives CASSLGLAGEEQYF. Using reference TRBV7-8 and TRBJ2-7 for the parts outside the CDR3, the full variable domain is GAGVSQSPRYKVAKRGQDVALRCDPISGHVSLFWYQQALGQGPEFLTYFQNEAQLDKSGLPSDRFFAERPEGSVSTLKIQRTQQEDSAVYLCASSLGLAGEEQYFGPGTRLTVT.

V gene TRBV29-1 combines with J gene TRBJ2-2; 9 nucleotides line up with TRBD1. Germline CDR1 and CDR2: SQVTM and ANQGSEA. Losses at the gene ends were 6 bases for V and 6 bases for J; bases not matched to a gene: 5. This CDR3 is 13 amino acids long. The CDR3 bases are TGCAGCGTCGCGGACAGGGGTGCCGGGGAGCTGTTTTTT. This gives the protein CSVADRGAGELFF.

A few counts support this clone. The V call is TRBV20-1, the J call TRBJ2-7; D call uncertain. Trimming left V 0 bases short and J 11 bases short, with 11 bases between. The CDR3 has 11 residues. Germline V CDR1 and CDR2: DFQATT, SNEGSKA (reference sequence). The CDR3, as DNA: TGCAGTGCTAGAGAAGGAATTCAAAAGTACTTC. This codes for CSAREGIQKYF.

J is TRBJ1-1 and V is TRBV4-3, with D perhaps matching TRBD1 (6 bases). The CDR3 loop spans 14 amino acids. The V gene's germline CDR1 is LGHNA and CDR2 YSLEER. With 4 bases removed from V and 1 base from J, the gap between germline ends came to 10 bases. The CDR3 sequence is CASSPKGGNTEAFF. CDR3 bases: TGCGCCAGCAGCCCGAAGGGGGGGAACACTGAAGCTTTCTTT.